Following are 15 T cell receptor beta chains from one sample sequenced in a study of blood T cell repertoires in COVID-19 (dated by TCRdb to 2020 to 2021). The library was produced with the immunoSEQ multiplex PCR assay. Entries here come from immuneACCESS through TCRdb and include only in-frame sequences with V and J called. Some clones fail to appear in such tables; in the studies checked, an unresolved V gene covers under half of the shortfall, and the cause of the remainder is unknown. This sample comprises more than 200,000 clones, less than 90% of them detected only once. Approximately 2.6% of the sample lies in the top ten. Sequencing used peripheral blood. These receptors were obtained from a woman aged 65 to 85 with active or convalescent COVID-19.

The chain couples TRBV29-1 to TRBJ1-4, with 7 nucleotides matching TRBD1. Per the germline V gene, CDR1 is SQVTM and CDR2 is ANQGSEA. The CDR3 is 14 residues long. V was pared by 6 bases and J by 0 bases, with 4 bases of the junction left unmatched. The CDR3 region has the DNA TGCAGCGTACCCGACAGGGCAACTAATGAAAAACTGTTTTTT. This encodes CSVPDRATNEKLFF.

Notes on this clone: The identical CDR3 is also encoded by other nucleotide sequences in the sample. The CDR3 DNA follows: TGTGCCAGCAGCTTAGAAGGGGGTTACACTGAAGCTTTCTTT. Its translation: CASSLEGGYTEAFF. V usage is TRBV7-9 and J usage is TRBJ1-1; possible D gene TRBD1, 6 bases. V lost 1 base, J lost 3 bases, and 9 bases lay in between. CDR3 length: 14 residues. Per the germline V gene, CDR1 is SEHNR and CDR2 is FQNEAQ (reference sequence).

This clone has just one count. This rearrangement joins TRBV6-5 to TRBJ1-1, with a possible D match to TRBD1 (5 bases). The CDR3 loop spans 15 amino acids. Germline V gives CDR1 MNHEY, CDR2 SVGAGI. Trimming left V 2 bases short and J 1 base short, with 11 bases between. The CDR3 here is CASSYGGFGNTEAFF. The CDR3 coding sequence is TGTGCCAGCAGTTACGGGGGGTTTGGGAACACTGAAGCTTTCTTT.

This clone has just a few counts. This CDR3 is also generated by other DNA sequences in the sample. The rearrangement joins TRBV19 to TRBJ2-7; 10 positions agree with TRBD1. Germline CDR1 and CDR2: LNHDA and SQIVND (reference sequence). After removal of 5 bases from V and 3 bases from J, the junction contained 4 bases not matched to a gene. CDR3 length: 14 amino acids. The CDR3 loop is CASSLRTGGYEQYF. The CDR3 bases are TGTGCCAGTAGTTTACGGACAGGGGGCTACGAGCAGTACTTC.

The CDR3 DNA reads as TGCAGCGTTGAAGATCGGGGGACAGGGGGTGGGGAGCAGTACTTC. Translated: CSVEDRGTGGGEQYF. The chain has TRBV29-1 and TRBJ2-7, with 11 bases that match TRBD1. The CDR3 has 15 residues. Germline V gene lookup returns CDR1 SQVTM and CDR2 ANQGSEA. The J segment lost 7 bases and the V segment lost 0 bases, leaving 8 bases of the junction unmatched.

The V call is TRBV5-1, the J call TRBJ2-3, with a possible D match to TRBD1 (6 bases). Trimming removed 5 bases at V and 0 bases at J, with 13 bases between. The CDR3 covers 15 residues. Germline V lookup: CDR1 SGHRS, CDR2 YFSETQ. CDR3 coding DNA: TGCGCCAGCAGATCTCAGGGGCTTAGCACAGATACGCAGTATTTT. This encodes CASRSQGLSTDTQYF. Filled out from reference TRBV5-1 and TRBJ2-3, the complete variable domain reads KAGVTQTPRYLIKTRGQQVTLSCSPISGHRSVSWYQQTPGQGLQFLFEYFSETQRNKGNFPGRFSGRQFSNSRSEMNVSTLELGDSALYLCASRSQGLSTDTQYFGPGTRLTVL.

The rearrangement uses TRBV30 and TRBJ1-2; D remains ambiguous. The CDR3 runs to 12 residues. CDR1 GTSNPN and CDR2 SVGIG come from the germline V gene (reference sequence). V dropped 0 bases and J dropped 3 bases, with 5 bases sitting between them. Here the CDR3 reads CAWSVGHYGYTF. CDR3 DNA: TGTGCCTGGAGTGTGGGCCACTATGGCTACACCTTC.

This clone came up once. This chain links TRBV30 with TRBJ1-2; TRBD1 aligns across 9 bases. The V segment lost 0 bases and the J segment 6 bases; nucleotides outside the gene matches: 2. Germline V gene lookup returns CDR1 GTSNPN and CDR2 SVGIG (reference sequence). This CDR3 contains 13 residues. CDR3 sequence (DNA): TGTGCCTGGAGTGTTAACAGGGGGCATGGCTACACCTTC. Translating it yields CAWSVNRGHGYTF.

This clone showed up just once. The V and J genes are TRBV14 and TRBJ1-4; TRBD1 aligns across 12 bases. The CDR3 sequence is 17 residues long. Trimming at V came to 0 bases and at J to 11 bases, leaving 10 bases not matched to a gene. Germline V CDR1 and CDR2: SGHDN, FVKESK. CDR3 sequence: CASSQDWGQGAPRKLFF. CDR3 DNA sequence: TGTGCCAGCAGCCAAGATTGGGGACAGGGGGCGCCGAGGAAACTGTTTTTT.

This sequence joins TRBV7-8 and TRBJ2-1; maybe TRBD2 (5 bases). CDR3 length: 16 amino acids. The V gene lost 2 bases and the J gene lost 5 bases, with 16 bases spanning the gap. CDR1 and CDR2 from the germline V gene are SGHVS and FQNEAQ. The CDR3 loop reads CASSLSRRSGDNEQFF. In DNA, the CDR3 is TGTGCCAGCAGCTTAAGTCGGCGATCCGGGGACAATGAGCAGTTCTTC.

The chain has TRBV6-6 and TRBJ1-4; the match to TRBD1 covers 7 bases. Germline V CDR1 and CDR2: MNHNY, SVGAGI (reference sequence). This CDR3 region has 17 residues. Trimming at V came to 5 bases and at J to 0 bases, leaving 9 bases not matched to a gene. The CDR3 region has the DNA TGTGCCAGCAGTCAGGGGACAGCGGTTACAACTAATGAAAAACTGTTTTTT. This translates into CASSQGTAVTTNEKLFF.

The CDR3 sequence is CATSDPGASGSSYNEQFF. The CDR3 DNA sequence: TGTGCCACCAGTGATCCTGGGGCTAGCGGGAGCTCCTACAATGAGCAGTTCTTC. The chain recombines TRBV24-1 with TRBJ2-1, with 10 bases matching TRBD2. The CDR3 extends over 18 amino acids. V lost 3 bases and J lost 0; bases outside the gene matches: 7. Germline V gives CDR1 KGHDR, CDR2 SFDVKD.

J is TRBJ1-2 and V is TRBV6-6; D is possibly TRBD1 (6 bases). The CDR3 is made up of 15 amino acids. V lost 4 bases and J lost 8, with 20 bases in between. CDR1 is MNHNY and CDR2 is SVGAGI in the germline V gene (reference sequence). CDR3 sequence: CASSSEGVSGGGYTF. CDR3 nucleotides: TGTGCCAGCAGTTCCGAAGGGGTCAGCGGGGGCGGCTACACCTTC.

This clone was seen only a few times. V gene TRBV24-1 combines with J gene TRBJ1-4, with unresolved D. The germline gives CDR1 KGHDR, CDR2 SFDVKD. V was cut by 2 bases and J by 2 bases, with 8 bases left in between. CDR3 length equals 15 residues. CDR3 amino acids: CATSDSQSTNEKLFF. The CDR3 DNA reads TGTGCCACCAGTGATTCCCAAAGCACTAATGAAAAACTGTTTTTT.

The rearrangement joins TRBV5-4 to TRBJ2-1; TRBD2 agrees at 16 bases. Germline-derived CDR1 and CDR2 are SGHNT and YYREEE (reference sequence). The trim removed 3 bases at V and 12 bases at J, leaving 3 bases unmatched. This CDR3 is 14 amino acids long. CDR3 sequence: CASSSGTSGGVQFF. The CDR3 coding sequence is TGTGCCAGCAGCTCTGGGACTAGCGGGGGGGTGCAGTTCTTC.